One sample yielded the 9 T cell receptor beta chains listed below, sequenced in a study of T-cell reconstitution after alpha-beta-depleted transplantation in children. TCRbeta library preparation incorporated unique molecular identifiers. TCRdb processed the PCR reads anew with MiXCR; each CDR3 protein has one entry. The repertoire has approximately 270,000 distinct CDR3 sequences, 9.5% to 10% of them found once; the top ten carry 10%. Specimen: PBMCs from the stem cell graft donor, collected from the stem cell graft. These TCRs come from a human donor who donated a stem cell graft to a child with SCID.

This sequence joins TRBV20-1 and TRBJ2-5; TRBD1 or TRBD2 may be the D gene (5 bases each). Per the germline V gene, CDR1 is DFQATT and CDR2 is SNEGSKA (reference sequence). V lost 3 bases and J lost 2, with 13 bases in between. The CDR3 length is 14 residues. This chain's CDR3 is CSARTGTYQETQYF. CDR3 nucleotides: TGCAGTGCTAGGACCGGGACGTATCAAGAGACCCAGTACTTC.

This clonotype was counted between two and nine times. DNA of the CDR3: TGTGCCAGCAGTGCAGGTTCTATGAACACCGGGGAGCTGTTTTTT. Its protein is CASSAGSMNTGELFF. The V and J genes are TRBV25-1 and TRBJ2-2; the D is unclear. Per the germline V gene, CDR1 is MGHDK and CDR2 is SYGVNS. The CDR3 runs to 15 residues. V was pared by 4 bases and J by 1 base, with 10 bases between.

In its sample, this clonotype was seen a few times. The V gene is TRBV20-1, the J gene TRBJ1-2, with D possibly matching TRBD1 (5 bases). The V gene lost 5 bases and the J gene lost 5 bases, with 15 bases spanning the gap. Germline V gives CDR1 DFQATT, CDR2 SNEGSKA (reference sequence). This CDR3 has 13 residues. CDR3 DNA sequence: TGCAGTGCTGACGGGGGGAGGGAGTATGGCTACACCTTC. Amino acids: CSADGGREYGYTF.

The rearrangement links TRBV2 to TRBJ2-7; 12 nucleotides match TRBD2. CDR1 SNHLY and CDR2 FYNNEI come from the germline V gene. J lost 4 bases, V lost 4 bases, and 2 bases had no gene match. The CDR3 contains 14 residues. CDR3 sequence reads: CASSAGLAGYEQYF. CDR3 coding DNA: TGTGCCAGCAGTGCCGGACTAGCGGGGTACGAGCAGTACTTC.

CDR3 loop: CASSVDAGGTEAFF. The CDR3 DNA follows: TGTGCCAGCAGCGTAGATGCAGGGGGAACTGAAGCTTTCTTT. The chain recombines TRBV9 with TRBJ1-1, with 7 bases fitting TRBD1. This CDR3 is 14 amino acids long. Germline-derived CDR1 and CDR2 are SGDLS and YYNGEE. The V and J ends lost 0 bases and 5 bases, in that order; junction bases with no gene match: 4.

Here the CDR3 DNA reads TGTGCCATCAGTGACAGGGGCCGAAACACTGAAGCTTTCTTT. It codes for CAISDRGRNTEAFF. The chain uses TRBV10-3 and TRBJ1-1; D is perhaps TRBD1 (6 bases). V was clipped by 3 bases and J by 2 bases, with 10 bases between them. CDR3 length: 14 residues. Germline lookup yields CDR1 ENHRY and CDR2 SYGVKD.

This clonotype was observed a handful of times. The chain has TRBV6-5 and TRBJ2-1, with D possibly being TRBD2 (5 bases). The germline V gene has CDR1 MNHEY and CDR2 SVGAGI. Trimming shortened V by 2 bases and J by 3 bases, and 8 bases separated the two germline ends. The CDR3 contains 14 residues. CDR3 nucleotide sequence: TGTGCCAGCAGTTACAGAGGGCGCTACAATGAGCAGTTCTTC. Residues: CASSYRGRYNEQFF.

This clonotype was seen repeatedly, ten times or more. The rearrangement joins TRBV2 to TRBJ2-3; no reliable D call. The V and J ends lost 6 bases and 0 bases respectively, with 4 bases between them. The V gene's germline CDR1 is SNHLY and CDR2 FYNNEI. This CDR3 contains 12 residues. CDR3 DNA sequence: TGTGCCAGCAGGCGGAGCACAGATACGCAGTATTTT. This encodes CASRRSTDTQYF.

This clonotype was recorded at least ten times. The CDR3, as DNA: TGTGCCAGCGCATCCCTCCTAGCGGGGGGCAAAGAGACCCAGTACTTC. It codes for CASASLLAGGKETQYF. This sequence joins TRBV27 and TRBJ2-5; 11 bases align to TRBD2. V lost 8 bases to trimming and J lost 3 bases; unmatched junction nucleotides: 11. The CDR3 runs to 16 residues. CDR1 and CDR2 (germline): MNHEY, SMNVEV (reference sequence).